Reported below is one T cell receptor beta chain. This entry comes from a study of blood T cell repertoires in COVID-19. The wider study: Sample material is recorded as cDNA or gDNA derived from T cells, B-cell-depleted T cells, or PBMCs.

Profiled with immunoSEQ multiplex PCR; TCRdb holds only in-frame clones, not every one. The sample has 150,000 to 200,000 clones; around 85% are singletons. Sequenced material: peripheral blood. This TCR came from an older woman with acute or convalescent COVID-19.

CDR3 coding DNA: TGTGCCAGCAGCTTACGGTCTAGCGGGAACAATGAGCAGTTCTTC. Protein product: CASSLRSSGNNEQFF. V usage is TRBV7-8 and J usage is TRBJ2-1; 9 bases are shared with TRBD2. Germline-derived CDR1 and CDR2 are SGHVS and FQNEAQ. Trimming took 2 bases from V and 5 from J; bases not matched to a gene: 4. This CDR3 comprises 15 residues. The full variable domain, with the rest looked up from reference TRBV7-8 and TRBJ2-1, is GAGVSQSPRYKVAKRGQDVALRCDPISGHVSLFWYQQALGQGPEFLTYFQNEAQLDKSGLPSDRFFAERPEGSVSTLKIQRTQQEDSAVYLCASSLRSSGNNEQFFGPGTRLTVL.